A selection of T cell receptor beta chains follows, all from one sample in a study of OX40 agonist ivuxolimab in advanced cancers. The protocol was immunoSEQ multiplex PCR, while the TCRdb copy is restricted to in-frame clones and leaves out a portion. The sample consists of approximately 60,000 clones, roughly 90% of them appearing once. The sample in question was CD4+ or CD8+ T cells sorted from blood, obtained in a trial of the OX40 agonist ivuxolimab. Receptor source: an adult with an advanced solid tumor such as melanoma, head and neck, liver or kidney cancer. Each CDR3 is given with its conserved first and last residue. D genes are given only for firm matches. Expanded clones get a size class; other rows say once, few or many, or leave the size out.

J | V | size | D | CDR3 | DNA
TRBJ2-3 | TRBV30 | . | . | CAWSGGKTPPDTQYF | TGTGCCTGGAGTGGGGGTAAAACCCCCCCAGATACGCAGTATTTT
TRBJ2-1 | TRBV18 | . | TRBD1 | CASSQGVARTDEQFF | TGTGCCAGCTCTCAGGGGGTGGCCAGAACCGATGAGCAGTTCTTC
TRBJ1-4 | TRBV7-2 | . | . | CASGRGRREKLFF | TGTGCCAGCGGGCGGGGGCGGCGGGAAAAACTGTTTTTT
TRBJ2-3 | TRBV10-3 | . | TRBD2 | CAISGGSGSGTDTQYF | TGTGCCATCAGTGGGGGTAGCGGGAGTGGCACAGATACGCAGTATTTT
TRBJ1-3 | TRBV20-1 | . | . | CSAGRGNTIYF | TGCAGTGCGGGAAGGGGAAACACCATATATTTT
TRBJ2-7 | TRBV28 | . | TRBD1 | CASSLTGITYEQYF | TGTGCCAGCAGTTTGACAGGGATAACCTACGAGCAGTACTTC
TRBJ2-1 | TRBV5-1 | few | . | CASSLTTSSYNEQFF | TGCGCCAGCAGCTTGACTACCAGCTCCTACAATGAGCAGTTCTTC
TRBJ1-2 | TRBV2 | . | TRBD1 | CASSTDRARRGYTF | TGTGCCAGCAGTACGGACAGGGCTCGTCGGGGCTACACCTTC
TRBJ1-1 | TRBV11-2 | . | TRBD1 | CASSLVTGAKTEAFF | TGTGCCAGCAGCTTGGTTACAGGGGCAAAAACTGAAGCTTTCTTT
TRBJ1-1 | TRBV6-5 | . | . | CASSSRSVARSTEAFF | TGTGCCAGCAGTTCCCGATCCGTAGCGCGGAGCACTGAAGCTTTCTTT
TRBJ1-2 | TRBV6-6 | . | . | CASRPSMGYTF | TGTGCCAGCAGACCGAGTATGGGCTACACCTTC
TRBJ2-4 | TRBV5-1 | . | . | CASSLEQVQNIQYF | TGCGCCAGCAGCTTGGAGCAGGTTCAAAACATTCAGTACTTC